Here is one TCR beta chain with its context. This clone has just one count. The antigen it binds to is not known. Per-base quality was not reported, and no clone a single base away is much larger than it. The data derive from a study of blood T cell repertoires in COVID-19 (dated by TCRdb to the early 2020s). For the wider study: Samples covering the acute and convalescent phases of COVID-19 were provided by collaborators in the United States, Italy and Spain. The prospective study material was composed of cDNA or gDNA derived from T cells, B-cell-depleted T cells, or PBMCs. Where HLA class I and class II types were available, the types were taken from metadata supplied by the sample provider, not from assay-based typing. The sample metadata nearly always contained a de-identified subject ID, COVID-19 status, age in years and sex. The repertoires were made available in a free public database intended to serve as a resource for research on the immune response to SARS-CoV-2. Samples were obtained from the ongoing ImmuneRACE study (first 160 participants) and from 1,254 subjects provided by 6 global collaborators. Deeply sampled blood TCRbeta repertoires from subjects exposed to, actively infected with, or recovered from COVID-19 were included in the dataset. The study at large found these results: Clinical and demographic metadata were provided uncurated, with the amount varying by source and participant.

Reading from cysteine to phenylalanine, the CDR3 counts 11 amino acids. CDR3 DNA only is kept here, 33 bases in frame from base 1. From the germline V gene (reference sequence), CDR1 is LGHDT and CDR2 is YNNKEL. Trimming at the junction amounts to 6 bases on V and 7 bases on J, and the germline ends lie 9 bases apart. Samples from volunteer blood donors who had recovered from COVID-19 were contributed by a second Seattle source. Whole blood was collected in K2EDTA tubes by collaborating institutions according to the institutions' own protocols. For TCRbeta analysis, collaborators shipped samples as frozen whole blood, isolated PBMCs, or DNA extracted from either of those sample types. The immunoSEQ Assay, a bias-controlled multiplex PCR, was used to amplify TCRbeta CDR3 regions from genomic DNA. In the paper's pipeline: The number of nucleated cells in each sample was estimated by amplification of reference gene primers within the assay. To quantify the absolute abundance of each unique TCRbeta CDR3 rearrangement, sequence reads were collapsed and filtered. For each sample, productive Simpson clonality was calculated as the square root of Simpson's diversity index over productive rearrangements. TCRdb limited this immuneACCESS table to in-frame rearrangements with V and J called. A share of clones is missing; checked studies link under half to unresolved V genes, and the rest is unexplained. D and trimming were read from the DNA, whereas the V and J calls and clone size are those reported in that table. The sample yields roughly 180,000 clones; 84% were counted once. Roughly 8% of the sample lies in the top ten.

The V and J genes are TRBV3-1 (or the pseudogene TRBV3-2) and TRBJ2-5; the D segment could be TRBD2, given 6 matching bases. What was sequenced was peripheral blood. The TCR sequence derives from a man aged 35 to 55 who had recovered from COVID-19. The CDR3 region reads CASRTEGTQYF. DNA sequence: TGTGCCAGCAGGACGGAGGGGACCCAGTACTTC.